Below, 12 T cell receptor beta chains from the same sample are listed, as sequenced in a study of blood T cells in healthy people across ages. A second PCR, run for roughly 7 to 12 cycles, used a sample-barcoded 5' primer plus a J-beta primer mix. One entry per CDR3 protein, called by TCRdb with MiXCR from the 5' RACE reads. Counted here are about a million distinct CDR3 sequences, 51% occurring once; the ten biggest clones make up 20% to 25%. Sequenced sample: blood. Every receptor here comes from a woman in her sixties in good health.

The chain couples TRBV18 to TRBJ2-5; 11 nucleotides match TRBD1. The J call may be wrong; the DNA end is better matched by TRBJ2-7. CDR3 length: 14 residues. Germline-derived CDR1 and CDR2 are KGHSH and LQKENI. CDR3 in DNA: TGTGCCAGCTCACCGAGGGACAGGGGGACCGAGCAGTACTTC. This sequence encodes CASSPRDRGTEQYF.

The chain joins TRBV4-1 to TRBJ2-4; D not certain. The CDR3 extends over 15 amino acids. Germline CDR1 and CDR2: MGHRA and YSYEKL. V was cut by 3 bases and J by 0 bases, with 9 bases left in between. The CDR3, as DNA: TGCGCCAGCAGCCATGCTCCAATAGCCAAAAACATTCAGTACTTC. This codes for CASSHAPIAKNIQYF.

The V gene is TRBV3-1, the J gene TRBJ2-5; no clear D gene. The CDR3 sequence is 14 residues long. The germline V and J ends were trimmed by 4 bases and 1 base, with 10 bases remaining between them. CDR1 is LGHDT and CDR2 is YNNKEL in the germline V gene (reference sequence). This CDR3 reads CASSRIIGQETQYF. DNA of the CDR3: TGTGCCAGCAGCCGGATCATAGGCCAAGAGACCCAGTACTTC.

The V gene is TRBV4-1, the J gene TRBJ2-2, with no clear D. Trimming took 1 base from V and 1 from J, leaving 7 bases between them. This CDR3 contains 15 residues. Germline V gives CDR1 MGHRA, CDR2 YSYEKL. The CDR3 DNA reads TGCGCCAGCAGCCAAGGGCGCCAGAACACCGGGGAGCTGTTTTTT. Residues: CASSQGRQNTGELFF.

The DNA for the CDR3 is TGCAGCGGCGGACACGGCCCCAATCAGCCCCAGCATTTT. It yields the protein CSGGHGPNQPQHF. This chain links TRBV29-1 with TRBJ1-5, with a tentative D call TRBD1 (5 bases). Germline V gene lookup returns CDR1 SQVTM and CDR2 ANQGSEA. CDR3 length equals 13 residues. Trimming left V 7 bases short and J 3 bases short, with 13 bases between.

This clonotype came up a few times. This chain connects TRBV28 to TRBJ2-5; no clear D gene. This CDR3 has 14 amino acids. V shed 8 bases and J shed 2 bases, with 15 bases lying between them. Germline CDR1 and CDR2: MDHEN and SYDVKM. CDR3 in amino acids: CASSPTGRQETQYF. The DNA of the CDR3 is TGTGCCAGCTCCCCAACCGGACGGCAAGAGACCCAGTACTTC.

The chain recombines TRBV12-3 or TRBV12-4 with TRBJ2-4, with D uncertain. There are 17 residues in the CDR3. V was cut by 6 bases and J by 3 bases, with 21 bases left in between. CDR3 loop: CASSDPLQRLGKNIQYF. The CDR3 DNA reads TGTGCCAGCAGCGACCCCCTACAGCGTTTAGGCAAAAACATTCAGTACTTC.

The V call is TRBV7-8, the J call TRBJ1-2, with 8 bases that match TRBD1. This CDR3 is built from 16 residues. Looked up from germline, CDR1 is SGHVS and CDR2 is FQNEAQ. V lost 0 bases to trimming and J lost 7 bases; unmatched junction nucleotides: 10. The CDR3 is CASSLAGQGIYSGYTF. The CDR3 DNA sequence: TGTGCCAGCAGCTTAGCAGGACAGGGAATCTACTCTGGCTACACCTTC.

The chain recombines TRBV7-2 with TRBJ2-3; D gene uncertain. Germline V lookup: CDR1 SGHTA, CDR2 FQGNSA. Trimming stripped 5 bases from V and 5 bases from J, with 11 bases between. This CDR3 has 13 residues. The CDR3: CASSSNSGDTQYF. The CDR3 DNA reads TGTGCCAGCAGCAGTAACTCAGGAGATACGCAGTATTTT. Complete variable domain (other parts from reference TRBV7-2 and TRBJ2-3): GAGVSQSPSNKVTEKGKDVELRCDPISGHTALYWYRQSLGQGLEFLIYFQGNSAPDKSGLPSDRFSAERTGGSVSTLTIQRTQQEDSAVYLCASSSNSGDTQYFGPGTRLTVL.

This clonotype has a single count. The chain has TRBV4-2 and TRBJ1-2; 9 nucleotides agree with TRBD1. Trimming took 0 bases from V and 0 from J; bases not matched to a gene: 2. This CDR3 comprises 16 residues. Looked up from germline, CDR1 is LGHNA and CDR2 is YNFKEQ. The CDR3 DNA reads as TGTGCCAGCAGCCAAGAACGGACAGGGGCTAACTATGGCTACACCTTC. Its translation: CASSQERTGANYGYTF.

The V gene is TRBV11-2, the J gene TRBJ2-2, with TRBD2 identical over 12 bases. This CDR3 is 14 amino acids long. J gave up 9 bases and V 5 bases, and 4 bases lay outside the gene matches. The germline CDR1 and CDR2 sequences are SGHAT and FQNNGV. CDR3 in amino acids: CASSLGLAGRELFF. CDR3 nucleotides: TGTGCCAGCAGCCTAGGACTAGCGGGAAGGGAGCTGTTTTTT.

In this sample, this clonotype turned up a few times. The chain has TRBV7-2 and TRBJ2-7; no reliable D call. V lost 7 bases, J lost 2 bases, and 12 bases lay in between. Per germline, CDR1 SGHTA and CDR2 FQGNSA. The CDR3 extends over 13 amino acids. CDR3 bases: TGTGCCAGCACCACTTCCCTTACCTACGAGCAGTACTTC. Protein product: CASTTSLTYEQYF.